Listed here are 8 T cell receptor beta chains from one sample, sequenced in a study of T cell responses to AZD1222 COVID-19 vaccine. The assay was immunoSEQ multiplex PCR, and TCRdb's table has in-frame clones only and misses some. The table has 120,000 to 150,000 clones, about 90% seen once; the top ten hold approximately 3.8%. The sample was peripheral blood, taken 28 days after the second AZD1222 dose. Every receptor here comes from an adult who received the AZD1222 COVID-19 vaccine.

The V gene is TRBV7-9, the J gene TRBJ1-2, with TRBD1 as a possible D gene (5 bases). Germline assignment: CDR1 SEHNR and CDR2 FQNEAQ (reference sequence). The ends were cut back, 5 bases at V and 5 bases at J, with 18 bases in the middle. This CDR3 is 15 amino acids long. The DNA of the CDR3 is TGTGCCAGCAGCCCTGTTGCAGGGAGCCCTTATGGCTACACCTTC. This encodes CASSPVAGSPYGYTF.

The chain employs TRBV4-3 and TRBJ2-1; 8 bases are a match to TRBD2. The CDR3 extends over 11 amino acids. CDR1 LGHNA and CDR2 YSLEER come from the germline V gene. With 1 base clipped from V and 16 bases from J, the junction kept 3 bases outside the gene matches. Here the CDR3 DNA reads TGCGCCAGCAGCCAAGCGGGGGGGCTTTTCTTC. As protein: CASSQAGGLFF.

This chain connects TRBV11-1 to TRBJ1-3; tentatively, D is TRBD1 (6 bases). Germline lookup yields CDR1 SGHAT and CDR2 FQDESV (reference sequence). The CDR3 sequence is 15 residues long. The V end lost 5 bases, the J end lost 4 bases, and 15 bases lay between the germline ends. CDR3 coding DNA: TGTGCCAGCAGCCTTAGACAGGATTCCGGAAACACCATATATTTT. It codes for CASSLRQDSGNTIYF. Filled out from reference TRBV11-1 and TRBJ1-3, the complete variable domain reads EAEVAQSPRYKITEKSQAVAFWCDPISGHATLYWYRQILGQGPELLVQFQDESVVDDSQLPKDRFSAERLKGVDSTLKIQPAELGDSAMYLCASSLRQDSGNTIYFGEGSWLTVV.

The chain couples TRBV25-1 to TRBJ2-7; D is perhaps TRBD1 (6 bases). V lost 3 bases to trimming and J lost 4 bases, with 16 bases between them. Germline V gene sequence: CDR1 MGHDK, CDR2 SYGVNS. The CDR3 length is 15 residues. CDR3 nucleotide sequence: TGTGCCAGCAGTGAGATCTCGGGACAATTGTACGAGCAGTACTTC. Its translation: CASSEISGQLYEQYF.

V and J are TRBV6-2 or TRBV6-3 and TRBJ1-1; TRBD1 aligns across 7 bases. CDR3 length: 16 amino acids. The V gene end was trimmed by 7 bases and the J gene end by 0 bases; junction bases not matched to a gene: 11. The germline CDR1 and CDR2 sequences are MNHEY and SVGEGT. CDR3 residues: CASTPVRGHMNTEAFF. The DNA for the CDR3 is TGTGCCAGCACCCCGGTAAGGGGGCACATGAACACTGAAGCTTTCTTT.

As for this clone: The junction departs from germline at one end; a sequencing error may be responsible. V gene TRBV7-2 combines with J gene TRBJ2-6; 7 positions agree with TRBD1. The CDR3 has 13 residues. CDR1 SGHTA and CDR2 FQGNSA come from the germline V gene. The CDR3: CASSLTGVNVLTF. Written as DNA, the CDR3 is TGTGCCAGCAGCCTAACAGGGGTCAACGTCCTGACTTTC. The whole variable domain, filled in from reference TRBV7-2 and TRBJ2-6, reads GAGVSQSPSNKVTEKGKDVELRCDPISGHTALYWYRQSLGQGLEFLIYFQGNSAPDKSGLPSDRFSAERTGGSVSTLTIQRTQQEDSAVYLCASSLTGVNVLTFGAGSRLTVL.

The chain employs TRBV7-9 and TRBJ2-3; TRBD2 matches 13 bases. The junction had 4 bases not matched to a gene; V was cut back by 5 bases and J by 5 bases. CDR1 SEHNR and CDR2 FQNEAQ come from the germline V gene (reference sequence). The CDR3 spans 15 residues. Here the CDR3 reads CASSQGLAGLDTQYF. The CDR3 DNA sequence: TGTGCCAGCAGCCAGGGACTAGCGGGGTTAGATACGCAGTATTTT. The entire variable domain, with the rest obtained from reference TRBV7-9 and TRBJ2-3, is as follows: DTGVSQNPRHKITKRGQNVTFRCDPISEHNRLYWYRQTLGQGPEFLTYFQNEAQLEKSRLLSDRFSAERPKGSFSTLEIQRTEQGDSAMYLCASSQGLAGLDTQYFGPGTRLTVL.

The V call is TRBV6-6, the J call TRBJ1-5, with D hard to call. This CDR3 has 16 amino acids. The V gene lost 6 bases and the J gene lost 0 bases, with 15 bases spanning the gap. CDR1 is MNHNY and CDR2 is SVGAGI in the germline V gene (reference sequence). In DNA form, the CDR3 reads TGTGCCAGCAGCCCTAGGGATAGGGTTAGCAATCAGCCCCAGCATTTT. It encodes CASSPRDRVSNQPQHF.